This TCR beta chain stems from a study of cytotoxic CD8 clonotypes in ibrutinib-treated CLL. Study-wide context: Once treatment had gone on for a median of about twelve months, range 6 to 36, response samples were drawn. Productive templates averaged 255,043 per sample, and productive rearrangements roughly 90,000. Points from the study as a whole: Public clonotypes proved infrequent, and on treatment they shrank or remained steady.

Profiling relied on immunoSEQ multiplex PCR, and the TCRdb table lists in-frame clones only, not all of them. The table records nearly 25,000 clones, 55% to 75% of them present only once. V was cut by 1 base and J by 1 base, with 8 bases left in between. Per germline, CDR1 SGDLS and CDR2 YYNGEE. CDR3 length equals 14 residues. On this clone: Its antigen is still unknown.

The receptor was isolated from a human donor with chronic lymphocytic leukemia. The chain couples TRBV9 to TRBJ1-1; D is uncertain. The sample in question was PBMCs, obtained after 12 months of ibrutinib treatment. DNA for the CDR3: TGTGCCAGCAGCGTACGTCCCCAGAACACTGAAGCTTTCTTT. Amino acid sequence: CASSVRPQNTEAFF. Supplemented by reference TRBV9 and TRBJ1-1, the full variable domain reads DSGVTQTPKHLITATGQRVTLRCSPRSGDLSVYWYQQSLDQGLQFLIQYYNGEERAKGNILERFSAQQFPDLHSELNLSSLELGDSALYFCASSVRPQNTEAFFGQGTRLTVV.